The 19 T cell receptor beta chains listed next were all sequenced from one sample in a study of OX40 agonist ivuxolimab in advanced cancers. Sequencing was performed with immunoSEQ multiplex PCR; in TCRdb, only in-frame clones are kept and a portion is missing. This sample yields approximately 65,000 clones, of which more than 85% are seen a single time; 0.5% to 0.75% belongs to the top ten. The sample here was CD4+ or CD8+ T cells sorted from blood, taken in a trial of the OX40 agonist ivuxolimab. Source of these receptors: an adult with an advanced solid tumor such as melanoma, head and neck, liver or kidney cancer.

This chain links TRBV13 with TRBJ1-2, with a tentative D call TRBD1 (5 bases). Trimming cost V 5 bases and J 7 bases, with 17 bases left between them. This CDR3 contains 14 residues. Germline lookup yields CDR1 PRHDT and CDR2 FYEKMQ (reference sequence). The CDR3 sequence: CASSRVSGVGGYTF. For the CDR3, the DNA is TGTGCCAGCAGCCGGGTTTCGGGGGTAGGTGGCTACACCTTC.

This clone was recorded once. This sequence joins TRBV7-2 and TRBJ1-3, with TRBD1 matching 9 bases. There are 16 residues in the CDR3. From germline, CDR1 is SGHTA and CDR2 FQGNSA. Germline trimming cut 4 bases from V and 1 base from J; bases unmatched to any gene: 5. The CDR3 bases are TGTGCCAGCAGCTCCGCACAGGGGGCATCTGGAAACACCATATATTTT. Translated: CASSSAQGASGNTIYF.

J is TRBJ1-2 and V is TRBV15; D unresolved. Trimming removed 1 base from V and 1 base from J, with 7 bases in between. This CDR3 region has 14 residues. Looked up from germline, CDR1 is LNHNV and CDR2 is YYDKDF (reference sequence). The DNA for the CDR3 is TGTGCCACCAGCAGAGGAGGGTATAACTATGGCTACACCTTC. Translated: CATSRGGYNYGYTF.

Note on this clone: This sample also contains other DNA sequences that code for the same CDR3. The J gene is TRBJ1-4, the V gene TRBV2; D call uncertain. Trimming took 0 bases from V and 3 from J, leaving 8 bases between them. The germline gives CDR1 SNHLY, CDR2 FYNNEI. The CDR3 contains 15 residues. CDR3 nucleotide sequence: TGTGCCAGCAGTGAAGCAAGGGAGGCTAATGAAAAACTGTTTTTT. This gives the protein CASSEAREANEKLFF.

This chain connects TRBV6-6 to TRBJ1-2; D not resolved. V dropped 2 bases and J dropped 7 bases, with 14 bases sitting between them. In germline, CDR1 is MNHNY, CDR2 SVGAGI (reference sequence). The CDR3 is made up of 14 amino acids. CDR3 region: CASSYQTAGGGYTF. The CDR3 region has the DNA TGTGCCAGCAGTTACCAAACAGCGGGAGGTGGCTACACCTTC.

The CDR3 DNA is TGCGCCAGCAGCCGCGAGGAGGAGGTCCAGCCCCAGCATTTT. Protein: CASSREEEVQPQHF. The gene calls are TRBV4-1 and TRBJ1-5, with unresolved D. The CDR3 sequence is 14 residues long. With 4 bases removed from V and 7 bases from J, the gap between germline ends came to 14 bases. Germline V gene sequence: CDR1 MGHRA, CDR2 YSYEKL.

This chain uses TRBV7-8 with TRBJ2-5, with 9 bases aligning to TRBD2. The CDR3 runs 17 residues. The germline V gene has CDR1 SGHVS and CDR2 FQNEAQ. The trim removed 5 bases at V and 1 base at J, leaving 11 bases unmatched. The CDR3 nucleotides are TGTGCCAGCAGCCCCCCTAGCGGGAAGGATCCCCAAGAGACCCAGTACTTC. Its translation: CASSPPSGKDPQETQYF. Variable domain in full (rest from reference TRBV7-8 and TRBJ2-5): GAGVSQSPRYKVAKRGQDVALRCDPISGHVSLFWYQQALGQGPEFLTYFQNEAQLDKSGLPSDRFFAERPEGSVSTLKIQRTQQEDSAVYLCASSPPSGKDPQETQYFGPGTRLLVL.

V is TRBV30 and J is TRBJ2-5, with D unresolved. Germline V gives CDR1 GTSNPN, CDR2 SVGIG (reference sequence). The CDR3 loop spans 13 amino acids. Trimming took 0 bases from V and 1 from J, leaving 6 bases between them. CDR3 in amino acids: CAWSVSSQETQYF. CDR3 DNA: TGTGCCTGGAGTGTGAGTTCCCAAGAGACCCAGTACTTC.

This clone was seen a handful of times. The chain couples TRBV5-1 to TRBJ2-2; 13 nucleotides agree with TRBD2. V lost 4 bases to trimming and J lost 5 bases; unmatched junction nucleotides: 5. Germline assignment: CDR1 SGHRS and CDR2 YFSETQ. This CDR3 is built from 16 residues. The CDR3 is CASSARTSGGTGELFF. The CDR3 DNA is TGCGCCAGCAGCGCTCGGACTAGCGGGGGTACCGGGGAGCTGTTTTTT.

The rearrangement uses TRBV19 and TRBJ1-2; D is unresolved. The length of the CDR3 is 12 residues. V shed 7 bases and J shed 4 bases, with 10 bases lying between them. Germline CDR1 LNHDA, CDR2 SQIVND (reference sequence). The DNA of the CDR3 is TGTGCCAGTACCGACGTGGGCTATGGCTACACCTTC. It specifies CASTDVGYGYTF.

V usage is TRBV6-5 and J usage is TRBJ2-7, with D unclear. Trimming removed 7 bases from V and 5 bases from J, with 9 bases in between. Germline V lookup: CDR1 MNHEY, CDR2 SVGAGI. The CDR3 covers 11 residues. Here the CDR3 DNA reads TGTGCCAGCACGTTTTCAGACGAGCAGTACTTC. It yields the protein CASTFSDEQYF.

The chain is built from TRBV30 and TRBJ2-5; D is uncertain. Trimming left V 2 bases short and J 0 bases short, with 13 bases between. The CDR3 is made up of 15 amino acids. CDR1 and CDR2 (germline): GTSNPN, SVGIG (reference sequence). CDR3 amino acids: CAWSWHSVDQETQYF. For the CDR3, the DNA is TGTGCCTGGAGTTGGCACTCCGTGGACCAAGAGACCCAGTACTTC.

The rearrangement joins TRBV5-1 to TRBJ1-4, with a tentative D call TRBD1 (5 bases). Germline V gene sequence: CDR1 SGHRS, CDR2 YFSETQ. Deletions cut 0 bases from V and 4 bases from J, with 10 bases between. This CDR3 is built from 15 residues. The CDR3: CASSLGGEGNEKLFF. The CDR3 nucleotides are TGCGCCAGCAGCTTGGGGGGCGAGGGTAATGAAAAACTGTTTTTT.

This chain links TRBV27 with TRBJ1-4; D perhaps matches TRBD1 (5 bases). The V gene lost 3 bases and the J gene lost 0 bases, with 17 bases spanning the gap. CDR1 and CDR2 from the germline V gene are MNHEY and SMNVEV (reference sequence). The CDR3 contains 18 residues. The CDR3 DNA reads as TGTGCCAGCAGTTTGGGACGCCGTCCCCTAACAACTAATGAAAAACTGTTTTTT. Its protein product is CASSLGRRPLTTNEKLFF.

This chain uses TRBV2 with TRBJ2-7, with a possible D match to TRBD1 (6 bases). The CDR3 is 12 amino acids. V dropped 9 bases and J dropped 5 bases, with 14 bases sitting between them. Germline CDR1 SNHLY, CDR2 FYNNEI. The CDR3 spells CASLTGTNEQYF. As DNA, the CDR3 is TGTGCCAGTCTCACAGGGACGAACGAGCAGTACTTC.

This chain links TRBV11-2 with TRBJ1-2, with a tentative D call TRBD1 (5 bases). Deletions cut 5 bases from V and 4 bases from J, with 14 bases between. The germline V gene encodes CDR1 SGHAT and CDR2 FQNNGV. This CDR3 spans 14 amino acids. CDR3 DNA sequence: TGTGCCAGCAGCCAACGGGGGGACTCCTATGGCTACACCTTC. Translated: CASSQRGDSYGYTF.

CDR3 bases: TGTGCCTGGAGTGGTACCAGTCCCCACGAGCAGTACTTC. Protein: CAWSGTSPHEQYF. The V call is TRBV30, the J call TRBJ2-7; no reliable D call. Germline V CDR1 and CDR2: GTSNPN, SVGIG (reference sequence). The CDR3 covers 13 residues. V was clipped by 1 base and J by 5 bases, with 12 bases between them.

V and J are TRBV7-9 and TRBJ1-5; 8 bases are a match to TRBD1. CDR1 SEHNR and CDR2 FQNEAQ come from the germline V gene (reference sequence). With 7 bases clipped from V and 3 bases from J, the junction kept 11 bases outside the gene matches. The length of the CDR3 is 16 residues. The CDR3 sequence is CASTFGEDRVNQPQHF. In nucleotides, the CDR3 is TGTGCCAGCACCTTTGGCGAGGACAGGGTCAATCAGCCCCAGCATTTT.

V usage is TRBV5-3 and J usage is TRBJ2-7, with D possibly matching TRBD1 (6 bases). TRBV5-3 is an ORF, with its function uncertain. V gave up 8 bases and J gave up 0 bases, with 18 bases separating them. The CDR3 consists of 15 residues. The CDR3: CASSRDDRSSYEQYF. In DNA, the CDR3 is TGTGCCAGCAGCCGCGATGACAGGAGCTCCTACGAGCAGTACTTC.